The sequence of this T cell receptor beta chain was determined in a study of shared clonotypes between healthy human individuals. Whole-study results and caveats: When compared with the clonotypes that were shared by all four sorted-subset donors, the non-shared clonotypes turned out to have lower generation probabilities.

Profiling relied on immunoSEQ multiplex PCR, and the TCRdb table lists in-frame clones only, not all of them. The sample has 2 million to 2.5 million clones, around 90% seen once. Of note for this clone: Antigen unknown.

This sequence was found in a man younger than 35 in good health. Some clones in this sample may be carry-over from other donors' samples. The specimen was naive CD4+ T cells from PBMCs. Subset noted: CD45RA+ positively selected.

The CDR3 here is CASSPDTPLREKLFF. As DNA, the CDR3 is TGTGCCAGCAGCCCCGACACCCCTTTACGTGAAAAACTGTTTTTT. V gene TRBV6-5 combines with J gene TRBJ1-4; D ambiguous. Germline V CDR1 and CDR2: MNHEY, SVGAGI. V lost 6 bases and J lost 7, with 18 bases in between. CDR3 length: 15 residues.